Here is one TCR delta chain with its context. Its antigen is unidentified. The V gene's germline CDR1 is TSWWSYY and CDR2 QGS. J lost 0 bases, V lost 6 bases, and 12 bases had no gene match. This CDR3 has 17 amino acids. The sample originates from a study of Vδ1+ human thymocytes. Findings of the study overall: Unexpected Vdelta2 sequences could cause misinterpretation of bulk repertoire data. Highly polyclonal TRG and TRD repertoires with Gaussian CDR3 length distributions appeared in thymus. TRG sequences recurred across donors, whereas TRD sequences stayed essentially private.

Extracted RNA was reverse transcribed into cDNA. The CDR3 regions were amplified by multiplex PCR from V-gene primers to a constant-region primer. TCRdb redid the clone calls on the multiplex PCR reads with CATT. Among roughly 25,000 delta-chain clones listed, approximately 7% were seen once. Between roughly 96% and 99.6% of sorted thymocytes were Vdelta1+. The sequencing input was Vdelta1+ gamma-delta thymocytes from the thymus. Described subset: FACS-sorted CD3+ TCRalphabeta- TCRVdelta1+ TCRVdelta2- thymocytes. The sequence was collected from a girl less than two years old who had congenital heart surgery. This chain connects TRDV1 to TRDJ1, with 8 bases aligning to TRDD3. CDR3 in DNA: TGTGCTCTTGGCAGGCTTGGGGGATCCCCGTACACCGATAAACTCATCTTT. As protein: CALGRLGGSPYTDKLIF.